Each of the 9 T cell receptor beta chains below was sequenced from the same sample in a study of tumor-infiltrating lymphocytes in primary liver carcinoma. Both blood RNA, taken from unsorted whole blood, and germline DNA were extracted. The investigators made TCR beta cDNA from approximately 500 ng total RNA, using a constant-region primer. Library construction for TCR beta comprised three nested multiplex PCR rounds performed with slightly modified ARM-PCR. For around 11 cycles apiece, the opening two PCR rounds ran with TRBV1-TRBV30 forward primers and a C-beta reverse primer. In TCRdb, the multiplex PCR reads were re-called with MiXCR into one record per CDR3 protein. The table has about 300,000 distinct CDR3 sequences, 65% seen once; the top ten hold 9%. The specimen was peripheral blood. The receptors were sampled from a man in his forties with primary liver carcinoma and hepatitis B virus infection.

Points on this clonotype: Without the conserved terminal phenylalanine or tryptophan, this CDR3 likely stems from a read error. V usage is TRBV11-3 and J usage is TRBJ1-6; a possible D gene is TRBD1 (5 bases). From germline, CDR1 is SGHNT and CDR2 YENEEA. The CDR3 covers 13 residues. CDR3 coding DNA: TGTACCAGCAGCGACGGGACGGGATCACCCCTCCACTCT. Residues: CTSSDGTGSPLHS.

This clonotype was found many times. The V call is TRBV11-2, the J call TRBJ1-2; D is uncertain. The ends were cut back, 6 bases at V and 4 bases at J, with 15 bases in the middle. This CDR3 region has 14 residues. Germline loops: CDR1 SGHAT, CDR2 FQNNGV. CDR3 sequence reads: CASSQGHSSYGYTF. The DNA for the CDR3 is TGTGCCAGCAGTCAAGGCCACAGCTCCTATGGCTACACCTTC. Full variable domain (remainder filled in from reference TRBV11-2 and TRBJ1-2): EAGVAQSPRYKIIEKRQSVAFWCNPISGHATLYWYQQILGQGPKLLIQFQNNGVVDDSQLPKDRFSAERLKGVDSTLKIQPAKLEDSAVYLCASSQGHSSYGYTFGSGTRLTVV.

About this clonotype: A read error is possible here, since a much larger clone lies one base away. The chain joins TRBV6-6 to TRBJ2-1; D is undetermined. From germline, CDR1 is MNHNY and CDR2 SVGAGI (reference sequence). The CDR3 consists of 13 residues. The CDR3 spells CAGSYDSYNEQFF. The CDR3 DNA reads as TGTGCCGGCAGTTACGACTCCTACAATGAGCAGTTCTTC.

Note on this clonotype: A read error may account for a junction end that differs from germline. V gene TRBV6-1 combines with J gene TRBJ1-5; 8 bases are shared with TRBD1. The CDR3 contains 13 residues. The germline gives CDR1 MNHNS, CDR2 SASEGT. In DNA form, the CDR3 reads TGTGCCAACAGTGAAACAGGGGGTCAGCCCCAGCATTTT. Its protein is CANSETGGQPQHF.

Of note for this clonotype: A single base separates this from a much larger clone, so it may be a read error. The rearrangement uses TRBV10-3 and TRBJ1-5, with D unclear. This CDR3 is 14 amino acids long. In germline, CDR1 is ENHRY, CDR2 SYGVKD. Trimming took off 0 bases at V and 6 bases at J, with 9 bases between the two ends. The CDR3 sequence is CAISESEGPQPQHF. DNA of the CDR3: TGTGCCATCAGTGAGTCGGAAGGTCCTCAGCCCCAGCATTTT.

This clonotype was observed at least ten times. This rearrangement joins TRBV10-3 to TRBJ2-7; 9 bases match TRBD1. The CDR3 has 17 amino acids. V was clipped by 5 bases and J by 1 base; unmatched bases: 12. CDR1 is ENHRY and CDR2 is SYGVKD in the germline V gene. The CDR3, as DNA: TGTGCCATCAGTACCGAGCTACAGGGGGCTATTTCCTACGAGCAGTACTTC. Amino acids: CAISTELQGAISYEQYF.

Turning to this clonotype: This sequence may be a read error, since a much larger clone differs from it by one base. The V call is TRBV4-1, the J call TRBJ1-5, with unresolved D. The CDR3 loop spans 15 amino acids. Germline CDR1 is MGHRA and CDR2 is YSYEKL. V gave up 4 bases and J gave up 2 bases, with 12 bases separating them. CDR3 DNA: TGCGCCAGCAGCCTCGCGAGGTTAGGCAATCAGCCCCAGCATTTT. This translates into CASSLARLGNQPQHF.

V and J are TRBV5-6 and TRBJ2-1, with a tentative D call TRBD2 (6 bases). The CDR3 length is 15 residues. With 2 bases removed from V and 2 bases from J, the gap between germline ends came to 11 bases. CDR1 and CDR2 (germline): SGHDT, YYEEEE. The CDR3 DNA sequence: TGTGCCAGCAGCTTCGGGGTAGCGGCCTACAATGAGCAGTTCTTC. It codes for CASSFGVAAYNEQFF.

The V call is TRBV5-4, the J call TRBJ2-3; weak D call: TRBD1 (5 bases). Between the trimmed V and J ends, which lost 1 base and 5 bases, there was a span of 14 bases. The CDR3 is 15 amino acids. Germline V gives CDR1 SGHNT, CDR2 YYREEE (reference sequence). CDR3 loop: CASSLSTGVQDTQYF. CDR3 in DNA: TGTGCCAGCAGCTTGAGTACAGGTGTCCAAGATACGCAGTATTTT.